One and the same sample provided the 9 T cell receptor beta chains below, sequenced in a study of T-cell reconstitution after alpha-beta-depleted transplantation in children. Study-level results: A year post-transplant, T-cell counts and diversity derived mostly from newly produced T cells.

The library targeted TCRbeta and was prepared with unique molecular identifiers. In TCRdb, the PCR reads were re-called with MiXCR into one record per CDR3 protein. Of 250,000 to 300,000 distinct CDR3 sequences listed, 7.5% to 9% were seen once; the top ten hold around 9.8%. What these receptors recognize is not known. Sequences were derived from peripheral blood, sampled 360 days after TCRalphabeta/CD19-depleted stem cell transplant. The receptors originated from a female patient between 2 and 10 years old who had a stem cell transplant for Fanconi anemia, so the T cells may come from the graft donor.

This clonotype was picked up a small number of times. V usage is TRBV18 and J usage is TRBJ2-2, with D unclear. In germline, CDR1 is KGHSH, CDR2 LQKENI. With 1 base removed from V and 6 bases from J, the gap between germline ends came to 6 bases. The CDR3 is made up of 13 amino acids. As DNA, the CDR3 is TGTGCCAGCTCACCACGTAGCCCCGGGGAGCTGTTTTTT. Amino acids: CASSPRSPGELFF.

The rearrangement joins TRBV15 to TRBJ2-6, with 8 bases identical to TRBD2. Unmatched junction bases numbered 2, after V lost 5 bases and J lost 2 bases. The CDR3 consists of 15 residues. Germline CDR1 is LNHNV and CDR2 is YYDKDF (reference sequence). In DNA form, the CDR3 reads TGTGCCACCAGCTCGGGGGGGGCTGGGGCCAACGTCCTGACTTTC. Translating gives CATSSGGAGANVLTF.

This clonotype was recorded many times. Here the CDR3 DNA reads TGTGCCAGCAGCTTAGGGCAGGGTCAGTACTTC. The encoded protein is CASSLGQGQYF. The V and J genes are TRBV7-2 and TRBJ2-7, with D perhaps matching TRBD1 (5 bases). The CDR3 is 11 residues long. Germline V gene data show CDR1 as SGHTA and CDR2 as FQGNSA. The V gene lost 1 base and the J gene lost 10 bases, with 8 bases spanning the gap.

This clonotype was counted ten times or more. The V gene is TRBV10-3, the J gene TRBJ1-6; D not resolved. The CDR3 covers 16 residues. The V end lost 0 bases, the J end lost 6 bases, and 12 bases lay between the germline ends. CDR1 ENHRY and CDR2 SYGVKD come from the germline V gene. Written as DNA, the CDR3 is TGTGCCATCAGTGAGTCGGGAGGGCTGCTTAATTCACCCCTCCACTTT. Protein product: CAISESGGLLNSPLHF.

In its sample, this clonotype was seen many times. The chain carries TRBV7-2 and TRBJ1-5, with TRBD1 matching 7 bases. The CDR3 has 15 residues. Germline CDR1 SGHTA, CDR2 FQGNSA. With 1 base clipped from V and 1 base from J, the junction kept 1 base outside the gene matches. CDR3 nucleotides: TGTGCCAGCAGCTTAGGACAGGGAAGCAATCAGCCCCAGCATTTT. Translation: CASSLGQGSNQPQHF.

This clonotype has more than one count but fewer than ten. This rearrangement joins TRBV5-8 to TRBJ2-3, with 10 bases fitting TRBD1. This CDR3 has 16 amino acids. V gave up 5 bases and J gave up 2 bases; unmatched junction bases: 8. Per the germline V gene, CDR1 is SGHTS and CDR2 is YDEGEE. The CDR3 nucleotides are TGTGCCAGCAGTTGGACAGGGGGACTTCTCACAGATACGCAGTATTTT. The encoded protein is CASSWTGGLLTDTQYF.

This clonotype was picked up a small number of times. The chain has TRBV6-1 and TRBJ1-2; no definite D call. V lost 8 bases, J lost 6 bases, and 28 bases lay in between. The germline gives CDR1 MNHNS, CDR2 SASEGT. CDR3 size: 17 residues. The CDR3: CASSFWVGNLNRDGYTF. In DNA, the CDR3 is TGTGCCAGCTCCTTCTGGGTCGGGAACCTTAATCGGGATGGCTACACCTTC.

This clonotype was seen ten or more times. The genes are TRBV29-1 and TRBJ2-2; D gene ambiguous. V gave up 3 bases and J gave up 0 bases, with 5 bases separating them. The CDR3 consists of 13 residues. Per the germline V gene, CDR1 is SQVTM and CDR2 is ANQGSEA. The CDR3 loop is CSVEPPNTGELFF. The CDR3 nucleotides read TGCAGCGTTGAGCCCCCGAACACCGGGGAGCTGTTTTTT.

The sample holds many counts of this clonotype. This chain links TRBV5-1 with TRBJ2-7, with TRBD1 matching 9 bases. The V segment lost 1 base and the J segment 4 bases; nucleotides outside the gene matches: 3. The CDR3 is 14 amino acids. Germline V gives CDR1 SGHRS, CDR2 YFSETQ. The chain's CDR3 is CASSLTGGRYEQYF. The CDR3 DNA follows: TGCGCCAGCAGCTTGACAGGGGGCAGGTACGAGCAGTACTTC. The complete variable domain, with remaining parts taken from reference TRBV5-1 and TRBJ2-7, reads KAGVTQTPRYLIKTRGQQVTLSCSPISGHRSVSWYQQTPGQGLQFLFEYFSETQRNKGNFPGRFSGRQFSNSRSEMNVSTLELGDSALYLCASSLTGGRYEQYFGPGTRLTVT.